One T cell receptor beta chain is described in this entry. This sample stems from a study of CD8 T cells in Susac syndrome. Germline assignment: CDR1 SGHTA and CDR2 FQGNSA. The CDR3 length is 14 residues. Trimming shortened V by 1 base and J by 3 bases, and 6 bases separated the two germline ends. Reverse transcription of about 0.45 to 1 ug RNA was carried out with random hexamers. TCR beta CDR3 was amplified by immunoSEQ multiplex PCR. This amplification extended across 54 Vbeta and 13 Jbeta segments. TCRdb processed the immunoSEQ multiplex PCR reads anew with MiXCR; each CDR3 protein has one entry. The sample lists about 71,000 distinct CDR3 sequences, 96% occurring once.

The clonotype comes from a human donor with multiple sclerosis. The sample consisted of CD4+ T cells from PBMCs. The V gene is TRBV7-2, the J gene TRBJ1-4; no definite D call. Here the CDR3 reads CASSLEASNEKLFF. The DNA of the CDR3 is TGTGCCAGCAGCTTAGAGGCGTCTAATGAAAAACTGTTTTTT.